This TCR beta chain was sequenced in a study of monozygotic twins with inflammatory bowel disease. Collection yielded approximately 2.5 ml of blood per donor. Investigators made cDNA in eight separate reactions per sample. For each CDR3 protein, TCRdb gives one entry from its re-call of the 5' RACE reads, without DNA. Its table records roughly 100,000 distinct CDR3 sequences. Overall study results and limits: Similarity of repertoires did not differ between concordant and discordant twins, possibly from limited power. Inverse Simpson values showed less TCRbeta diversity in IBD patients than in their healthy co-twins.

Germline lookup yields CDR1 LNHNV and CDR2 YYDKDF (reference sequence). The length of the CDR3 is 15 residues. Of note for this clonotype: The antigen remains unidentified.

This TCR was sampled from a human donor with ulcerative colitis or Crohn's disease, or a healthy co-twin of an affected twin (not recorded which). The sequenced sample was blood. The V call is TRBV15, the J call TRBJ2-7; without DNA, the TCRdb call of TRBD2 cannot be checked. CDR3 sequence: CATQDMGGVDYEQYF.